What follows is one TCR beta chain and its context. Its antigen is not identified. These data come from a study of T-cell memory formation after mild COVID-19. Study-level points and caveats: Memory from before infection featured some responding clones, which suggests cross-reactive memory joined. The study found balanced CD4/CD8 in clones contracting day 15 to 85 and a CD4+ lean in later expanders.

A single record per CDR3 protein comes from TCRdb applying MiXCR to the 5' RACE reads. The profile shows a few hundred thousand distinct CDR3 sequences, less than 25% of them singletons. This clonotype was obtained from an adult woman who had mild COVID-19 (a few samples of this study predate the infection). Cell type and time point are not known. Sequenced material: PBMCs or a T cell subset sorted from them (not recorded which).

CDR3 sequence (DNA): TGTGCCAGCAGCGTAGGTAGCGGGGATTACAATGAGCAGTTCTTC. Amino acids: CASSVGSGDYNEQFF. The chain couples TRBV9 to TRBJ2-1; 8 bases are shared with TRBD2. The J segment lost 4 bases and the V segment lost 0 bases, leaving 3 bases of the junction unmatched. The CDR3 is 15 residues long. Looked up from germline, CDR1 is SGDLS and CDR2 is YYNGEE.